The rows below give T cell receptor beta chains drawn from one sample of a study of early T cells in non-severe SARS-CoV-2 infection. Using its own MiXCR run on the 5' RACE reads, TCRdb lists one record per CDR3 protein. The sample comprises about 56,000 distinct CDR3 sequences, approximately 16% of which are singletons, and roughly 4.3% rests with the top ten. Sample: whole blood, taken at baseline. These receptors were taken from an adult who was a healthcare worker with PCR-confirmed SARS-CoV-2 infection or an uninfected control (not recorded which). Each CDR3 is given with its conserved first and last residue. Fields, in order: clone size, D gene, V gene, J gene, CDR3 protein, CDR3 DNA. D genes are given only for firm matches. Where a row states a size, it is once, few, many or the class of an expanded clone; other rows omit it.

>many|.|TRBV18|TRBJ1-1
CASSPPEGMSTEAFF
TGTGCCAGCTCACCACCCGAAGGGATGTCCACTGAAGCTTTCTTT
>.|.|TRBV20-1|TRBJ2-2
CSARGIQGAGELFF
TGCAGTGCTAGAGGAATACAGGGAGCCGGGGAGCTGTTTTTT
>few|TRBD2|TRBV5-1|TRBJ2-1
CASSPIPGLAGYNEQFF
TGCGCCAGCAGCCCTATACCGGGACTAGCGGGGTACAATGAGCAGTTCTTC
>few|.|TRBV27|TRBJ2-3
CASSFAFRAPPSLDTQYF
TGTGCCAGCAGTTTCGCCTTTAGGGCGCCCCCAAGTTTAGATACGCAGTATTTT
>.|TRBD1|TRBV7-9|TRBJ2-5
CASSPRTGQETQYF
TGTGCCAGCAGCCCCCGGACAGGGCAAGAGACCCAGTACTTC
>.|.|TRBV28|TRBJ2-7
CASSEIQAYEQYF
TGTGCCAGCAGTGAAATACAGGCCTACGAGCAGTACTTC
>.|.|TRBV11-2|TRBJ2-3
CASSQRFQQVSTDTQYF
TGTGCCAGCAGCCAGCGGTTTCAGCAGGTCTCCACAGATACGCAGTATTTT
>many|.|TRBV12-3/TRBV12-4|TRBJ2-2
CASSLEGMRTGELFF
TGTGCCAGCAGTTTAGAGGGGATGCGCACCGGGGAGCTGTTTTTT
>.|TRBD1|TRBV7-9|TRBJ1-6
CASSSQGSSYNSPLHF
TGTGCCAGCAGCTCACAGGGGAGCTCCTATAATTCACCCCTCCACTTT
>.|.|TRBV2|TRBJ1-1
CASSLKGRGYRNTEAFF
TGTGCCAGCAGCCTAAAGGGGAGAGGGTACCGGAACACAGAAGCTTTCTTT
>few|TRBD2|TRBV6-2/TRBV6-3|TRBJ2-1
CASSLAGEAYNEQFF
TGTGCCAGCAGTCTAGCGGGAGAAGCCTACAATGAGCAGTTCTTC
>.|.|TRBV20-1|TRBJ2-4
CSASRENIQYF
TGCAGTGCTAGTAGGGAAAACATTCAGTACTTC
>.|.|TRBV14|TRBJ2-7
CASSQESGYRNYEQYF
TGTGCCAGCAGCCAAGAATCCGGGTATCGGAACTACGAGCAGTACTTC
>.|.|TRBV4-1|TRBJ1-5
CASSQARGGYNQPQHF
TGCGCCAGCAGCCAAGCCCGTGGGGGCTACAATCAGCCCCAGCATTTT
>few|.|TRBV4-1|TRBJ2-3
CASSRTAQDTQYF
TGCGCCAGCAGTCGTACAGCGCAGGATACGCAGTATTTT
>many|.|TRBV4-2|TRBJ2-7
CASSQAASQTYEQYF
TGTGCCAGCAGCCAAGCAGCATCCCAAACCTACGAGCAGTACTTC
>.|TRBD1|TRBV6-1|TRBJ2-7
CASSPGQGISEQYF
TGTGCCAGCAGCCCGGGACAGGGAATTTCCGAGCAGTACTTC
>few|.|TRBV14|TRBJ1-1
CASSQETTNWAVNTEAFF
TGTGCCAGCAGCCAGGAAACAACGAACTGGGCGGTGAACACTGAAGCTTTCTTT
>few|.|TRBV19|TRBJ2-3
CASSIVGGTQYF
TGTGCCAGTAGTATAGTCGGCGGTACGCAGTATTTT
>many|.|TRBV7-9|TRBJ2-1
CASSPVGSYNEQFF
TGTGCCAGCAGCCCAGTAGGGTCCTACAATGAGCAGTTCTTC
>few|.|TRBV4-1|TRBJ2-2
CASSQTATGELFF
TGCGCCAGCAGCCAAACTGCCACCGGGGAGCTGTTTTTT
>.|TRBD1|TRBV14|TRBJ2-2
CASTHRQGPSTGELFF
TGTGCCAGCACCCATAGACAGGGACCTAGCACCGGGGAGCTGTTTTTT
>few|.|TRBV5-4|TRBJ2-7
CASSLGVRGNEQYF
TGTGCCAGCAGCTTGGGGGTCCGGGGAAACGAGCAGTACTTC
>.|TRBD2|TRBV9|TRBJ2-3
CASSVVAGGPTDTQYF
TGTGCCAGCAGCGTAGTAGCGGGAGGCCCCACAGATACGCAGTATTTT
>.|.|TRBV12-3/TRBV12-4|TRBJ2-2
CAGELVTGELFF
TGTGCCGGCGAGCTAGTAACCGGGGAGCTGTTTTTT
>few|.|TRBV6-6|TRBJ1-3
CASIMGHAGIGNTIYF
TGTGCCAGCATTATGGGACATGCAGGAATCGGAAACACCATATATTTT
>.|TRBD1|TRBV5-1|TRBJ2-7
CASSLGAGGHYEQYF
TGCGCCAGCAGCTTGGGGGCAGGGGGCCACTACGAGCAGTACTTC
>many|.|TRBV7-9|TRBJ2-5
CASTYATAETQYF
TGTGCCAGCACCTACGCAACTGCAGAGACCCAGTACTTC
>few|TRBD1|TRBV5-1|TRBJ2-1
CASSPTGGQINEQFF
TGCGCCAGCAGCCCGACAGGGGGCCAAATCAATGAGCAGTTCTTC
>few|.|TRBV18|TRBJ2-5
CASSPTRGGQETQYF
TGTGCCAGCTCACCCACACGAGGGGGCCAAGAGACCCAGTACTTC
>few|.|TRBV11-2|TRBJ2-7
CASSLRGTFYEQYF
TGTGCCAGCAGCTTAAGGGGGACTTTCTACGAGCAGTACTTC
>.|.|TRBV5-1|TRBJ1-2
CASSLTRNGGGYTF
TGCGCCAGCAGCTTAACAAGAAACGGAGGGGGCTACACCTTC
>.|.|TRBV18|TRBJ1-1
CASSQDSNTEAFF
TGTGCCAGCTCTCAGGACAGCAACACTGAAGCTTTCTTT